Given below is one TCR beta chain in context. Its antigen is undetermined. These data come from a study of T cell responses to AZD1222 COVID-19 vaccine. Study-wide findings and caveats: The reported proportion of spike-specific TCRs targeting unmutated variant regions was nearly half. Repertoire sampling happened only post peak T cell response. In a largely white British group with more females than males, clonal diversity was possibly underestimated. Spike-specific TCR breadth and depth grew following two AZD1222 doses.

Trimming took 5 bases from V and 5 from J, leaving 21 bases between them. The CDR3 loop spans 16 amino acids. Germline V lookup: CDR1 LNHNV, CDR2 YYDKDF (reference sequence). Method: immunoSEQ multiplex PCR; TCRdb's copy keeps in-frame clones and lacks some. Counted here are approximately 190,000 clones, around 90% occurring once; the ten biggest clones make up about 3.6%. The TCR was taken from an adult who received the MenACWY meningococcal vaccine as a control. The rearrangement links TRBV15 to TRBJ2-5; possible D gene TRBD1, 8 bases. This specimen was peripheral blood, taken 28 days after the second dose of the MenACWY control vaccine. CDR3 coding DNA: TGTGCCACCAGCGCACCCTCACAGGGGGGGAGGGAGACCCAGTACTTC. Protein: CATSAPSQGGRETQYF.